This TCR beta chain was recovered during a study of response to subunit inactivated influenza vaccine. Study-level points and caveats: Authors suggested each seasonal influenza vaccination recruits few new T cells.

TCRdb re-called the RT-PCR reads through MiXCR, storing one row per CDR3 protein. Among around 850,000 distinct CDR3 sequences listed, less than 20% were seen once. This clonotype showed up just a few times. Its antigen is currently unknown. The TCR originated in a man in his fifties who received an inactivated influenza vaccine. Here the sequenced sample was PBMCs from blood, taken roughly 5 days after vaccination.

CDR3 DNA: TGCGCCAGCAGCTTGGTCGGGACCAGGGCTGGCACTGAAGCTTTCTTT. Residues: CASSLVGTRAGTEAFF. The chain recombines TRBV5-1 with TRBJ1-1; D is possibly TRBD1 (5 bases). The CDR3 runs 16 residues. V was cut by 0 bases and J by 4 bases, with 16 bases left in between. Germline lookup yields CDR1 SGHRS and CDR2 YFSETQ.